The 3 T cell receptor beta chains below come from one sample, sequenced in a study of CD8+CD57+ T cells in acquired aplastic anemia. Profiling of TCR beta VDJ combinations and CDR3 sequences used genomic DNA as template. MiXCR was run by TCRdb on the reads, yielding one entry per CDR3 protein. In the table there are roughly 81,000 distinct CDR3 sequences, about 45% of which are singletons. Sequences were obtained from sorted CD4+, CD8+, or CD8+CD57+ T cells (not recorded which) from PBMCs. These receptors all come from a human donor in good health, serving as a control.

This clonotype was picked up many times. The V and J genes are TRBV12-3 or TRBV12-4 and TRBJ1-5; no firm D call. V lost 5 bases, J lost 5 bases, and 7 bases lay in between. The CDR3 is 12 amino acids. The CDR3 is CASSANDQPQHF. The CDR3 coding sequence is TGTGCCAGCAGTGCGAATGATCAGCCCCAGCATTTT.

The V and J genes are TRBV3-1 and TRBJ1-2; D uncertain. Germline V gives CDR1 LGHDT, CDR2 YNNKEL (reference sequence). Trimming took off 9 bases at V and 4 bases at J, with 6 bases between the two ends. The CDR3 runs to 10 residues. The CDR3 spells CARWTYGYTF. The CDR3 DNA reads TGTGCCAGGTGGACCTATGGCTACACCTTC.

This clonotype was detected many times. V and J are TRBV19 and TRBJ1-2; no reliable D call. Trimming removed 3 bases at V and 4 bases at J, with 6 bases between. The CDR3 is 12 amino acids. Germline V lookup: CDR1 LNHDA, CDR2 SQIVND (reference sequence). CDR3 nucleotide sequence: TGTGCCAGTAGTATCGGCCCCTATGGCTACACCTTC. As protein: CASSIGPYGYTF.